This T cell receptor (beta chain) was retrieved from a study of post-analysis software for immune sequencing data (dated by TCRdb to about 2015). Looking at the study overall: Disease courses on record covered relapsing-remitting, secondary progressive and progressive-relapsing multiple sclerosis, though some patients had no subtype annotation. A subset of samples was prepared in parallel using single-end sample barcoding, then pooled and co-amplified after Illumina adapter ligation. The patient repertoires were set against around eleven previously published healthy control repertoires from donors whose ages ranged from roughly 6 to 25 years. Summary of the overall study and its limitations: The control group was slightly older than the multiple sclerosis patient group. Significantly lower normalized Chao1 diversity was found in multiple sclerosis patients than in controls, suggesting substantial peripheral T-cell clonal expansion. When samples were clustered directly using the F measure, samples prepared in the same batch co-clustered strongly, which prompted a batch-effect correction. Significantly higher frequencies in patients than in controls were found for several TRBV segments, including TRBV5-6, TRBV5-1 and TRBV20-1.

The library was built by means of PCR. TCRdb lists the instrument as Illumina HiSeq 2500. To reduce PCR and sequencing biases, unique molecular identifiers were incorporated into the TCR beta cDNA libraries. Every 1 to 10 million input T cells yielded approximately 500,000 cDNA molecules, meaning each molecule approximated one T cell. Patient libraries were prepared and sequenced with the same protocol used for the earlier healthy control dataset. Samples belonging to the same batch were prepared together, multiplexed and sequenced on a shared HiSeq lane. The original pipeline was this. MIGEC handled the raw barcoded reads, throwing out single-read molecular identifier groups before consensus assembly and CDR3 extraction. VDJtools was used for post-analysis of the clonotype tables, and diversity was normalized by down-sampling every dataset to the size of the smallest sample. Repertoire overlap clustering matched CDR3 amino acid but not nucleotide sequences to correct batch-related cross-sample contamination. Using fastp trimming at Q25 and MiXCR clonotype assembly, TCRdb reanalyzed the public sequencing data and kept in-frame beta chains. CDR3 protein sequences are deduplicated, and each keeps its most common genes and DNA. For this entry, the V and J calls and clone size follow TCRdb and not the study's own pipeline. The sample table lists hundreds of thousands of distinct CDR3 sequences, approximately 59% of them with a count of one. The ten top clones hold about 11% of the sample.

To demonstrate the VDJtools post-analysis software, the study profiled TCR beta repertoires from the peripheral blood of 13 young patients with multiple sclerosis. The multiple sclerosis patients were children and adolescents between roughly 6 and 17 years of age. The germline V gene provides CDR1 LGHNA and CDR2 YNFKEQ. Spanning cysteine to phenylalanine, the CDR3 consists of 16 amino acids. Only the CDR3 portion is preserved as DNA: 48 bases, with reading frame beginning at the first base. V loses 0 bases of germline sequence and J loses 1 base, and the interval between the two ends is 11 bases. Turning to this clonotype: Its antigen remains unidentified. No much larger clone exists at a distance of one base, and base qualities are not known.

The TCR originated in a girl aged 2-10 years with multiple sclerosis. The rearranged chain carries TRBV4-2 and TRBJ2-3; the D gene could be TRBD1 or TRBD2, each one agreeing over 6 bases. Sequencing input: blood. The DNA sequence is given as TGTGCCAGCAGCCAAGATCCGGGGGCAGGCACAGATACGCAGTATTTT. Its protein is CASSQDPGAGTDTQYF.